The sequence of this T cell receptor beta chain was determined in a study of control samples from healthy donors and cancer patients. Only in-frame clones appear in the TCRdb table, and some are missing; sequencing was by immunoSEQ multiplex PCR. Of 100,000 or so clones detected, roughly four fifths appear once; the ten largest clones hold approximately 9.4%. V was trimmed by 7 bases and J by 2 bases, leaving 14 bases between them. The CDR3 spans 14 residues. CDR1 is SGHTA, CDR2 FQGNSA, per germline. This receptor was taken from a woman aged 55-70 years in good health. The sample consisted of blood. This chain joins TRBV7-2 and TRBJ1-2; D not resolved. As DNA, the CDR3 is TGTGCCAGCACTCCTGGAGGGTCGAACTATGGCTACACCTTC. Its translation is CASTPGGSNYGYTF. Variable domain in full (rest from reference TRBV7-2 and TRBJ1-2): GAGVSQSPSNKVTEKGKDVELRCDPISGHTALYWYRQSLGQGLEFLIYFQGNSAPDKSGLPSDRFSAERTGGSVSTLTIQRTQQEDSAVYLCASTPGGSNYGYTFGSGTRLTVV.